This T cell receptor beta chain emerged from a study of blood T cell repertoires in COVID-19. Study-level information: COVID-19 samples collected from the United States, Italy and Spain covered acute and convalescent phases.

CDR3 length: 12 amino acids. The germline gives CDR1 LGHDT, CDR2 YNNKEL (reference sequence). The V gene end was trimmed by 6 bases and the J gene end by 7 bases; junction bases not matched to a gene: 2. In the study's own analysis: Cell counts per sample came from amplifying reference gene primers. Method: immunoSEQ multiplex PCR; TCRdb's copy keeps in-frame clones and lacks some. Clone size and the V and J calls come from that table; the DNA yielded D and trimming. The sample has about 200,000 clones, about nine tenths seen once. Sequencing was done on a sample of PBMCs or T cells enriched from blood (not recorded which). The origin of this receptor is a young woman who had recovered from COVID-19. V is TRBV3-1 (or the pseudogene TRBV3-2) and J is TRBJ1-2; 10 bases map to TRBD1. This chain's CDR3 is CASRTGGGGYTF. CDR3 bases: TGTGCCAGCAGGACAGGGGGCGGTGGCTACACCTTC.